This T cell receptor beta chain was retrieved from a study of blood T cell repertoires in COVID-19. Turning to the study itself: Italy, Spain and the United States were the sources of the convalescent and acute COVID-19 samples.

Cohort allocation depended upon clinical history that participants reported. Trimming cost V 5 bases and J 6 bases; bases outside gene matches: 11. Per germline, CDR1 SGHTA and CDR2 FQGNSA. CDR3 length equals 18 residues. As originally analysed: By means of reference gene primer amplification, nucleated cell counts were estimated. Clones were read by immunoSEQ multiplex PCR, and TCRdb kept only the in-frame ones, dropping some. The V and J calls and the clone size are those of that table, but D and trimming were determined from the DNA. This table holds about 150,000 clones, approximately 80% found once. In this sample, this clone turned up once.

The sample taken for sequencing was PBMCs or T cells enriched from blood (not recorded which). The receptor was isolated from a man aged 65-85 years who had been exposed to COVID-19. This chain uses TRBV7-2 with TRBJ1-6; TRBD1 matches at 12 bases. The CDR3 reads CASSVPGQGARINSPLHF. In DNA form, the CDR3 reads TGTGCCAGCAGCGTACCGGGACAGGGGGCGAGAATTAATTCACCCCTCCACTTT.